The clone carrying this T cell receptor beta chain was picked up a small number of times. Other DNA sequences within the sample encode an identical CDR3. This sample was included in a study of somatic mutations in cytotoxic T cells in rheumatoid arthritis. The assay was immunoSEQ multiplex PCR, and TCRdb's table has in-frame clones only and misses some. The table has about 16,000 clones, approximately 84% seen once. Germline V gene sequence: CDR1 MNHNS, CDR2 SASEGT. The CDR3 extends over 14 amino acids. V dropped 6 bases and J dropped 1 base, with 12 bases sitting between them. The chain combines TRBV6-1 with TRBJ1-1, with D tentatively TRBD1 (5 bases). This clonotype originated in an adult with rheumatoid arthritis. The material sequenced was CD8+ T cells sorted from blood. The DNA for the CDR3 is TGTGCCAGCAGCCCGGGACCGGGGAACACTGAAGCTTTCTTT. The encoded protein is CASSPGPGNTEAFF.